The present TCR beta chain was sequenced within a study of blood T cell repertoires in COVID-19. For the study at large: Samples taken during acute and convalescent COVID-19 were collected in the United States, Italy and Spain. From T cells, B-cell-depleted T cells, or PBMCs came the material, which was cDNA or gDNA.

CDR3 length equals 15 residues. Germline V gives CDR1 SGHAT, CDR2 FQNNGV. Deletions cut 5 bases from V and 2 bases from J, with 12 bases between. Sequenced by immunoSEQ multiplex PCR; TCRdb stores in-frame clones only, minus some. The top ten clones hold roughly 6.2% of a sample with fewer than 250,000 clones, roughly 83% of them seen once. The origin of this receptor is a woman of 80 years or more with COVID-19, enrolled during active disease. The material sequenced was peripheral blood. The chain couples TRBV11-2 to TRBJ1-4; D gene unclear. CDR3 loop: CASSAREGTNEKLFF. CDR3 bases: TGTGCCAGCAGCGCCCGCGAGGGTACTAATGAAAAACTGTTTTTT.